This paragraph reports one T cell receptor (beta chain). The protocol was immunoSEQ multiplex PCR, while the TCRdb copy is restricted to in-frame clones and leaves out a portion. The data show fewer than 20,000 clones, with about four fifths seen just once and 17% held by the top ten. These data originate in a study of somatic mutations in cytotoxic T cells in rheumatoid arthritis. Germline CDR1 reads MNHNS; CDR2 reads SASEGT. V dropped 3 bases and J dropped 5 bases, with 3 bases sitting between them. The CDR3 contains 11 residues. This clonotype originated in a woman aged 45-60 years with rheumatoid arthritis. Input material: CD8+ T cells sorted from blood. This chain joins TRBV6-1 and TRBJ2-3; D is ambiguous. The CDR3 region has the DNA TGTGCCAGCAGTGATGGAGATACGCAGTATTTT. Protein: CASSDGDTQYF.